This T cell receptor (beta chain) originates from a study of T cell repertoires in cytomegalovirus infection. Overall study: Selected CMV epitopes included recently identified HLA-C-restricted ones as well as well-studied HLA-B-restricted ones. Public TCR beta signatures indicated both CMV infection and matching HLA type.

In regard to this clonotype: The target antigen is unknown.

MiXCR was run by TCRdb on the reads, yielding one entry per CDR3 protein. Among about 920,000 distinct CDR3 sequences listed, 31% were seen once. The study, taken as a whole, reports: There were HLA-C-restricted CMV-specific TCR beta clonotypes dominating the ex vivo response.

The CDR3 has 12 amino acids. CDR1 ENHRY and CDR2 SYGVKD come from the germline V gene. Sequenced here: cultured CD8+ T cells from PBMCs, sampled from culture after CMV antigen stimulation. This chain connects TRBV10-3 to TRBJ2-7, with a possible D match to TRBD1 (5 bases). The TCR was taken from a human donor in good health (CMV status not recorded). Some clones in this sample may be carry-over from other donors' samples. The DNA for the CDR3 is TGTGTCGCAAGCCAGACAGACTACGAGCAGTACTTC. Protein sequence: CVASQTDYEQYF.